This paragraph covers one TCR beta chain sequence. The data are from a study of blood T cell repertoires in COVID-19. Deletions cut 7 bases from V and 0 bases from J, with 10 bases between. The germline CDR1 and CDR2 sequences are MNHEY and SMNVEV (reference sequence). This CDR3 region has 14 residues. Recovered participants had two consecutive negative NP/OP PCR tests, healthcare professional clearance, or symptom resolution. The data were produced by immunoSEQ multiplex PCR, yet TCRdb's version contains in-frame clones alone and is incomplete. This table has under 350,000 clones, approximately 89% appearing once.

Material for sequencing was PBMCs or T cells enriched from blood (not recorded which). The chain links TRBV27 to TRBJ1-5; D unresolved. The receptor comes from a woman aged 55-69 years who had recovered from COVID-19. The CDR3 reads CASKRTDSNQPQHF. CDR3 nucleotides: TGTGCCAGCAAGCGGACGGATAGCAATCAGCCCCAGCATTTT.